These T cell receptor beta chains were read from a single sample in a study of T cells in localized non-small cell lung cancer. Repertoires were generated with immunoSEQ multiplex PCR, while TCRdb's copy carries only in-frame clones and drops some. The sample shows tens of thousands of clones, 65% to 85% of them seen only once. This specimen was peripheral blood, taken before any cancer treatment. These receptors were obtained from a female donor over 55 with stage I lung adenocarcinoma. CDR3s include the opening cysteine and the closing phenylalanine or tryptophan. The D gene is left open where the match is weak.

cdr3_aa: CASTLGLVAGELFF
v_call: TRBV9
d_call: -

cdr3_aa: CASSPWTSGSSYNEQFF
v_call: TRBV11-2
d_call: TRBD2

cdr3_aa: CSVRRDSSLGSEAFF
v_call: TRBV29-1
d_call: TRBD1

cdr3_aa: CASSETSGGVNEQFF
v_call: TRBV2
d_call: TRBD2

cdr3_aa: CASSPQHMNTEAFF
v_call: TRBV18
d_call: -

cdr3_aa: CASSPSQGRVSNEKLFF
v_call: TRBV18
d_call: -

cdr3_aa: CASSPDAHSYEQYF
v_call: TRBV5-1
d_call: -

cdr3_aa: CASSEAGSLNTEAFF
v_call: TRBV2
d_call: -

cdr3_aa: CSVAGQDYGYTF
v_call: TRBV29-1
d_call: -

cdr3_aa: CASSVSGTGELFF
v_call: TRBV9
d_call: -

cdr3_aa: CATSSAASYEQYF
v_call: TRBV15
d_call: -

cdr3_aa: CASRRLGPSSYEQYF
v_call: TRBV6-1
d_call: -

cdr3_aa: CASSALTPRGTQYF
v_call: TRBV9
d_call: -

cdr3_aa: CASSPGRAYGYTF
v_call: TRBV7-8
d_call: -

cdr3_aa: CASSSQETQYF
v_call: TRBV28
d_call: -

cdr3_aa: CASTSGLARGEQFF
v_call: TRBV6-5
d_call: TRBD2

cdr3_aa: CASSFSARRGNQPQHF
v_call: TRBV27
d_call: -